The 27 T cell receptor beta chains below were found in one sample sequenced in a study of T cells in Graves' hyperthyroidism and ophthalmopathy. Using RNA transcripts as the source, TCR beta CDR3 regions were amplified. RT-PCR in the first round (using the HTBI primer set) targeted the TCR CDR3. Via MiXCR, TCRdb re-called the multiplex PCR reads, giving one row per CDR3 protein. Among 100,000 to 140,000 distinct CDR3 sequences listed, 15% to 20% were seen once. Sequencing was performed on blood. These receptors all come from a woman aged 45-59 years with Graves' hyperthyroidism.

For this clonotype: A much larger clone lies a single base off, so this may be a read error. The chain joins TRBV28 to TRBJ1-3; TRBD1 matches at 7 bases. This CDR3 region has 15 residues. The germline V gene has CDR1 MDHEN and CDR2 SYDVKM. CDR3 nucleotides: TGTGCCAGCAGCCTAGACAGGGCCACCGGAAACACCACATATTTT. Translation gives CASSLDRATGNTTYF.

This clonotype was found a few times. V is TRBV19 and J is TRBJ2-3; TRBD2 aligns across 7 bases. J was trimmed by 3 bases and V by 10 bases; bases with no gene match: 7. The V gene's germline CDR1 is LNHDA and CDR2 SQIVND (reference sequence). There are 13 residues in the CDR3. The CDR3 DNA reads TGTGCCACCGGTGGGGAGGGAACAGATACGCAGTATTTT. It translates to CATGGEGTDTQYF.

The sample holds many counts of this clonotype. V gene TRBV20-1 combines with J gene TRBJ2-2, with 9 positions matching TRBD1. CDR1 is DFQATT, CDR2 SNEGSKA, per germline (reference sequence). This CDR3 comprises 16 residues. With 6 bases clipped from V and 1 base from J, the junction kept 9 bases outside the gene matches. The CDR3 sequence is CSAVRRDRVNTGELFF. The DNA for the CDR3 is TGCAGTGCCGTTCGTCGGGACAGGGTGAACACCGGGGAGCTGTTTTTT.

In this sample, this clonotype turned up many times. This sequence joins TRBV11-2 and TRBJ1-4, with D unresolved. Germline assignment: CDR1 SGHAT and CDR2 FQNNGV. The CDR3 is 14 residues long. V gave up 0 bases and J gave up 7 bases, with 9 bases separating them. For the CDR3, the DNA is TGTGCCAGCAGCTTAGATATGGAAAGTGAAAAACTGTTTTTT. This translates into CASSLDMESEKLFF.

This clonotype has a count of ten or more. This chain uses TRBV28 with TRBJ2-7, with 12 bases lining up with TRBD2. Losses at the gene ends were 4 bases for V and 2 bases for J; bases not matched to a gene: 30. The CDR3 runs to 24 residues. The germline V gene encodes CDR1 MDHEN and CDR2 SYDVKM. CDR3 nucleotides: TGTGCCAGCAGTTCCTCCCCGGGACAGTACAGTCTCCTAGCGGGAGGGCCGGAGCCCTACGAGCAGTACGTC. Translated: CASSSSPGQYSLLAGGPEPYEQYV.

This clonotype was detected ten times or more. This may stem from a read error, because a much larger clone lies one nucleotide away. V usage is TRBV2 and J usage is TRBJ2-7; no clear D gene. Looked up from germline, CDR1 is SNHLY and CDR2 is FYNNEI. V lost 1 base and J lost 1, with 5 bases in between. This CDR3 spans 13 amino acids. CDR3 nucleotides: TGTGCCAGCAGTGAAGACCGTTCCTACGAGCAGTACGTC. Translating it yields CASSEDRSYEQYV.

This chain connects TRBV19 to TRBJ2-1, with D perhaps assigned TRBD1 or TRBD2 (5 bases each). Per the germline V gene, CDR1 is LNHDA and CDR2 is SQIVND (reference sequence). Trimming shortened V by 7 bases and J by 6 bases, and 16 bases separated the two germline ends. This CDR3 is built from 14 residues. CDR3 DNA: TGTGCCAGTATGGTCGGGGCTAAGGGCAATGAGCAGTTCTTC. It codes for CASMVGAKGNEQFF. The full variable domain, its missing parts supplied by reference TRBV19 and TRBJ2-1, is DGGITQSPKYLFRKEGQNVTLSCEQNLNHDAMYWYRQDPGQGLRLIYYSQIVNDFQKGDIAEGYSVSREKKESFPLTVTSAQKNPTAFYLCASMVGAKGNEQFFGPGTRLTVL.

This clonotype showed up many times. This rearrangement joins TRBV19 to TRBJ2-1; unclear D gene. V lost 2 bases and J lost 5, with 10 bases in between. The CDR3 is 14 residues long. Germline lookup yields CDR1 LNHDA and CDR2 SQIVND (reference sequence). In nucleotides, the CDR3 is TGTGCCAGTAGTATATGGGCGGCGAACAATGAGCAGTTCTTC. Encoded protein: CASSIWAANNEQFF.

This clonotype was recorded many times. The CDR3 region is CASSRGGNTGELFF. The DNA of the CDR3 is TGTGCCAGCAGCCGGGGGGGGAACACCGGGGAGCTGTTTTTT. This sequence joins TRBV11-3 and TRBJ2-2; 8 nucleotides agree with TRBD2. The ends lost 5 bases at V and 1 base at J; junction bases unmatched: 0. Germline V gives CDR1 SGHNT, CDR2 YENEEA. This CDR3 has 14 amino acids. Together with reference TRBV11-3 and TRBJ2-2, the CDR3 gives the full variable domain: EAGVVQSPRYKIIEKKQPVAFWCNPISGHNTLYWYLQNLGQGPELLIRYENEEAVDDSQLPKDRFSAERLKGVDSTLKIQPAELGDSAVYLCASSRGGNTGELFFGEGSRLTVL.

The V gene is TRBV7-9, the J gene TRBJ2-3, with 10 bases identical to TRBD2. V was clipped by 5 bases and J by 11 bases; unmatched bases: 13. From germline, CDR1 is SEHNR and CDR2 FQNEAQ (reference sequence). The CDR3 consists of 15 residues. CDR3 DNA sequence: TGTGCCAGCAGCCACCCGGGACTAGCGATCTCAGGGCAGTATTTT. Translation gives CASSHPGLAISGQYF.

This clonotype occurred many times. V gene TRBV7-9 combines with J gene TRBJ2-3, with 8 bases matching TRBD2. Trimming at V came to 5 bases and at J to 0 bases, leaving 7 bases not matched to a gene. The CDR3 contains 16 residues. CDR1 and CDR2 (germline): SEHNR, FQNEAQ (reference sequence). CDR3 bases: TGTGCCAGCAGCCGGCTAGCGGGCCTTAGCACAGATACGCAGTATTTT. Translating it yields CASSRLAGLSTDTQYF.

The sample holds many counts of this clonotype. V and J are TRBV28 and TRBJ1-2; D possibly corresponds to TRBD1 (5 bases). The CDR3 runs 15 residues. V dropped 5 bases and J dropped 5 bases, with 18 bases sitting between them. Germline CDR1 MDHEN, CDR2 SYDVKM. The chain's CDR3 is CASSGPGRGDYGYTF. In DNA, the CDR3 is TGTGCCAGCAGTGGGCCGGGGAGGGGAGATTATGGCTACACCTTC.

V and J are TRBV20-1 and TRBJ2-5; maybe TRBD2 (5 bases). This CDR3 has 16 residues. V was cut by 0 bases and J by 4 bases, with 18 bases left in between. The germline CDR1 and CDR2 sequences are DFQATT and SNEGSKA (reference sequence). The CDR3 is CSARDLARGPGETQYF. Written as DNA, the CDR3 is TGCAGTGCTAGAGATCTGGCGAGAGGGCCGGGAGAGACCCAGTACTTC.

This clonotype occurred many times. The chain has TRBV19 and TRBJ2-3, with 8 bases lining up with TRBD2. The CDR3 is 14 amino acids. Trimming cost V 5 bases and J 4 bases; bases outside gene matches: 5. Germline-derived CDR1 and CDR2 are LNHDA and SQIVND (reference sequence). CDR3: CASSEGLAPDTQYF. In nucleotides, the CDR3 is TGTGCCAGTAGTGAAGGACTAGCCCCAGATACGCAGTATTTT.

This clonotype has at least ten counts. V is TRBV10-3 and J is TRBJ1-1; no reliable D call. Germline V lookup: CDR1 ENHRY, CDR2 SYGVKD. The CDR3 consists of 12 residues. Trimming took 2 bases from V and 5 from J, leaving 6 bases between them. This CDR3 is CAISEGVTEAFF. In DNA, the CDR3 is TGTGCCATCAGTGAGGGCGTGACTGAAGCTTTCTTT.

This clonotype showed up many times. This chain uses TRBV20-1 with TRBJ2-1; tentatively, D is TRBD1 (5 bases). CDR1 DFQATT and CDR2 SNEGSKA come from the germline V gene (reference sequence). Trimming stripped 2 bases from V and 0 bases from J, with 11 bases between. The CDR3 covers 15 residues. For the CDR3, the DNA is TGCAGTGCTAGAAAAAGACAGCTCTCCTACAATGAGCAGTTCTTC. Translating it yields CSARKRQLSYNEQFF.

The chain combines TRBV20-1 with TRBJ2-1; D remains unclear. V lost 3 bases, J lost 6 bases, and 18 bases lay in between. There are 15 residues in the CDR3. CDR1 and CDR2 from the germline V gene are DFQATT and SNEGSKA (reference sequence). This chain's CDR3 is CSASESGKTCNEQFF. As DNA, the CDR3 is TGCAGTGCTAGCGAGTCGGGTAAAACCTGCAATGAGCAGTTCTTC.

This clonotype was detected many times. The V and J genes are TRBV5-1 and TRBJ2-1; 8 bases line up with TRBD2. The CDR3 has 16 residues. Germline lookup yields CDR1 SGHRS and CDR2 YFSETQ. Trimming removed 4 bases from V and 4 bases from J; junction bases left unmatched: 10. The CDR3 loop is CASSQGLALNYNEQFF. CDR3 sequence (DNA): TGCGCCAGCAGCCAAGGACTAGCCCTGAATTACAATGAGCAGTTCTTC. Full variable domain (missing parts from reference TRBV5-1 and TRBJ2-1): KAGVTQTPRYLIKTRGQQVTLSCSPISGHRSVSWYQQTPGQGLQFLFEYFSETQRNKGNFPGRFSGRQFSNSRSEMNVSTLELGDSALYLCASSQGLALNYNEQFFGPGTRLTVL.

This clonotype was recorded at least ten times. This chain connects TRBV7-9 to TRBJ1-6; D is unresolved. Germline V CDR1 and CDR2: SEHNR, FQNEAQ (reference sequence). Trimming shortened V by 1 base and J by 12 bases, and 7 bases separated the two germline ends. The length of the CDR3 is 12 residues. The CDR3 DNA sequence: TGTGCCAGCAGCTTAGATTCTGGACCCCTCCACTTT. Amino acids: CASSLDSGPLHF.

This clonotype turned up a few times. This chain joins TRBV2 and TRBJ2-2, with unresolved D. The CDR3 is 14 amino acids. The V end was cut by 3 bases, the J end by 4 bases, with 9 bases between. Germline CDR1 reads SNHLY; CDR2 reads FYNNEI. The CDR3 region is CASSDLLSTGELFF. In DNA form, the CDR3 reads TGTGCCAGCAGTGATCTTTTGAGCACCGGGGAGCTGTTTTTT.

As to this clonotype: A much larger clone lies one base from this, so it may be a read error. V gene TRBV6-1 combines with J gene TRBJ1-5, with a tentative D call TRBD1 (5 bases). The V gene's germline CDR1 is MNHNS and CDR2 SASEGT. This CDR3 spans 15 amino acids. The CDR3 reads CASRGGINSNQSQHF. The CDR3 DNA follows: TGTGCCAGCCGGGGGGGGATTAATAGCAATCAGTCCCAGCATTTT.

This clonotype showed up many times. The chain employs TRBV28 and TRBJ2-7, with D possibly matching TRBD1 (6 bases). V was pared by 3 bases and J by 0 bases, with 12 bases between. CDR1 is MDHEN, CDR2 SYDVKM, per germline. The CDR3 is made up of 15 amino acids. CDR3 DNA: TGTGCCAGCAGTTTTCAAGGACAGAGCTCCTACGAGCAGTACTTC. It translates to CASSFQGQSSYEQYF.

This clonotype has ten or more counts. The chain recombines TRBV30 with TRBJ2-2, with a possible D match to TRBD2 (5 bases). Germline CDR1 is GTSNPN and CDR2 is SVGIG (reference sequence). V lost 0 bases and J 7 bases, leaving 9 bases between the germline ends. CDR3 length equals 13 residues. CDR3 sequence (DNA): TGTGCCTGGAGTGTTCCTGAGGGCGGGGAGCTGTTTTTT. It specifies CAWSVPEGGELFF.

The V gene is TRBV18, the J gene TRBJ2-1; 15 positions match TRBD2. The ends lost 4 bases at V and 7 bases at J; junction bases unmatched: 5. The germline CDR1 and CDR2 sequences are KGHSH and LQKENI. The CDR3 length is 16 residues. The CDR3 here is CASSRTSGGAANEQFF. The CDR3 coding sequence is TGTGCCAGCTCACGGACTAGCGGGGGGGCCGCGAATGAGCAGTTCTTC. The entire variable domain, with the rest obtained from reference TRBV18 and TRBJ2-1, is as follows: NAGVMQNPRHLVRRRGQEARLRCSPMKGHSHVYWYRQLPEEGLKFMVYLQKENIIDESGMPKERFSAEFPKEGPSILRIQQVVRGDSAAYFCASSRTSGGAANEQFFGPGTRLTVL.

J is TRBJ2-1 and V is TRBV20-1; TRBD2 aligns across 13 bases. The CDR3 loop spans 15 amino acids. The germline V gene encodes CDR1 DFQATT and CDR2 SNEGSKA (reference sequence). V was clipped by 6 bases and J by 9 bases; unmatched bases: 11. CDR3 loop: CSAPGTGTSGIEQFF. In DNA form, the CDR3 reads TGCAGTGCCCCCGGGACCGGGACTAGCGGGATTGAGCAGTTCTTC.

In its sample, this clonotype was seen many times. The V and J genes are TRBV6-1 and TRBJ2-1; 9 positions match TRBD2. With V trimmed by 5 bases and J by 2 bases, 10 bases remained unmatched. This CDR3 region has 17 residues. Germline CDR1 reads MNHNS; CDR2 reads SASEGT. The CDR3 protein is CASSPLLPSGAYNEQFF. In DNA form, the CDR3 reads TGTGCCAGCAGTCCCTTACTCCCTAGCGGGGCCTACAATGAGCAGTTCTTC.

This clonotype was counted at least ten times. The chain carries TRBV9 and TRBJ2-1; the D is unclear. CDR1 SGDLS and CDR2 YYNGEE come from the germline V gene. This CDR3 spans 14 amino acids. Between the trimmed V and J ends, which lost 4 bases and 6 bases, there was a span of 14 bases. DNA of the CDR3: TGTGCCAGCAGCCCCCGCCTGGTAGCCAATGAGCAGTTCTTC. Translated: CASSPRLVANEQFF.